This TCR beta chain was found in a study of shared clonotypes between healthy human individuals. The wider study: Each donor contributed plates that comprised three CD4 naive, three CD4 memory, two CD8 naive and one CD8 memory. Broader study findings: Several donors held about 5.1% of naive CD4 clonotypes in common.

As to this clone: Its specificity is not known.

Caucasian adults residing in Nashville, Tennessee made up all the donors. This CDR3 comprises 19 residues. Per germline, CDR1 SGHRS and CDR2 YFSETQ. V lost 4 bases, J lost 9 bases, and 17 bases stayed unmatched. The protocol was immunoSEQ multiplex PCR, while the TCRdb copy is restricted to in-frame clones and leaves out a portion. This repertoire shows around 2.1 million clones, 90% to 96% found once; its top ten account for more than 0.1%. The sequencing sample was made of naive CD4+ T cells sorted from blood. The subset denotes: CD45RA+ positively selected. The chain employs TRBV5-1 and TRBJ1-6; 12 nucleotides agree with TRBD1. The receptor's source is a young man in good health. The CDR3 sequence is CASSPGTGGFRRGGSPLHF. DNA for the CDR3: TGCGCCAGCAGCCCCGGGACAGGGGGCTTTAGGCGAGGGGGTTCACCCCTCCACTTT.